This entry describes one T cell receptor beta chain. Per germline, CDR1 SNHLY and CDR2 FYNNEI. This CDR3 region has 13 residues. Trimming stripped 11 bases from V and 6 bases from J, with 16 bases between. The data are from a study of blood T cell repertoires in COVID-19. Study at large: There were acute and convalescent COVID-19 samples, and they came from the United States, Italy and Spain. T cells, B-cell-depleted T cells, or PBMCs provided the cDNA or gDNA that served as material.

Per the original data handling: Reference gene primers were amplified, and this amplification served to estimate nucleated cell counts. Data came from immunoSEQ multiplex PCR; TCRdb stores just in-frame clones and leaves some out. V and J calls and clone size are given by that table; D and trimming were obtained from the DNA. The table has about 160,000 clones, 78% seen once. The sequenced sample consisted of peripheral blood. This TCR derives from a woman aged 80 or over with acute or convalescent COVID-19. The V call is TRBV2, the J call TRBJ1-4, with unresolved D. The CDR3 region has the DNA TGTGCCGGTCGGACGGGGAGCTATGAAAAACTGTTTTTT. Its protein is CAGRTGSYEKLFF.